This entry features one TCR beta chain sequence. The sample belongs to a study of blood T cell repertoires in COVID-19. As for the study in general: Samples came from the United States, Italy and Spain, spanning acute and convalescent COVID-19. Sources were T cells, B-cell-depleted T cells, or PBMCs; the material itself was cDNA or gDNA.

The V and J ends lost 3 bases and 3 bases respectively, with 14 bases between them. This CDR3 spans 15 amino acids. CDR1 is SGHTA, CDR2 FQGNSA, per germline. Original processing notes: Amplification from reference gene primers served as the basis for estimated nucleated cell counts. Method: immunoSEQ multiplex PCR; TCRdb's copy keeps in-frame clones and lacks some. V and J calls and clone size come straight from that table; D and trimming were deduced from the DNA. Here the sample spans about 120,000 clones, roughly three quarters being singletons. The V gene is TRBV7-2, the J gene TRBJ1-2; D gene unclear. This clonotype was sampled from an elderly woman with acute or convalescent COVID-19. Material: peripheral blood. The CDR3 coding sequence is TGTGCCAGCAGCTTTACGCCCAGGCTGGACTATGGCTACACCTTC. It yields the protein CASSFTPRLDYGYTF. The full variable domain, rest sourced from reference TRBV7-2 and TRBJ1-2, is GAGVSQSPSNKVTEKGKDVELRCDPISGHTALYWYRQSLGQGLEFLIYFQGNSAPDKSGLPSDRFSAERTGGSVSTLTIQRTQQEDSAVYLCASSFTPRLDYGYTFGSGTRLTVV.